This T cell receptor (beta chain) came from a study of cytomegalovirus exposure and HLA in healthy donors. Regarding the study as a whole: Later analysis identified about 17,000 TCR beta sequences associated with HLA alleles, using a false discovery rate threshold of 0.05. As confirmed in vitro, three CMV-associated chains were specific for CMV antigens.

Germline lookup yields CDR1 MDHEN and CDR2 SYDVKM. The J segment lost 9 bases and the V segment lost 5 bases, leaving 9 bases of the junction unmatched. The CDR3 totals 13 residues. A multiplex PCR was run with 60 Vbeta primers and 13 Jbeta primers. In the study's own analysis: Approximately 11 million of 80 million to 85 million unique TCR beta chains were shared, per a later count. Sequencing was performed with immunoSEQ multiplex PCR; in TCRdb, only in-frame clones are kept and a portion is missing. V and J calls and clone size are those listed in that table; D and trimming were worked out from the DNA. The sample has roughly 200,000 clones, approximately 78% seen once. As regards this clone: Its matching antigen is unknown.

The specimen sequenced was PBMCs. This receptor was identified in a woman aged 18 to 35 in good health and CMV-seronegative. The chain combines TRBV28 with TRBJ1-1; TRBD1 agrees at 7 bases. As DNA, the CDR3 is TGTGCCAGCAGTCGGACAGGACTTTCTAAAGCTTTCTTT. It codes for CASSRTGLSKAFF.